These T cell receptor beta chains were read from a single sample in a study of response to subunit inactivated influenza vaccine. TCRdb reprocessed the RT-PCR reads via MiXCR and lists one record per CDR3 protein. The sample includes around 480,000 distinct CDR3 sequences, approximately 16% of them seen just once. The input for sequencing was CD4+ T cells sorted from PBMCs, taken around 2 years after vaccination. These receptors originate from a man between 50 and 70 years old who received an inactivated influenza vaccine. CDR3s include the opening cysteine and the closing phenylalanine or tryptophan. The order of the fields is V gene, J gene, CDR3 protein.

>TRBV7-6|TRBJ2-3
CASSLMSFGTDTQYF
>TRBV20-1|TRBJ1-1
CSARKPGHGTEAFF
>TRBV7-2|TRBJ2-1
CASSSYRNEQFF
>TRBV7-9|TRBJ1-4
CASSSNQGTNEKLFF
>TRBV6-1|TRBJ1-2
CASSAGVWNYGYTF
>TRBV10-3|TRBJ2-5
CAISEGSWTETQYF
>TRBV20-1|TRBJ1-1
CSARDKKLGELMNTEAFF
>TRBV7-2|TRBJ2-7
CASSPTPGQRIEQYF
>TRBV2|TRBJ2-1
CASRLRGRIISYNEQFF
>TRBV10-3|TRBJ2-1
CAISDRGPTEQFF
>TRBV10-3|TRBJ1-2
CAISIQGNYGYTF
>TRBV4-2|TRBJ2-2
CASSPQDTRAGELFF
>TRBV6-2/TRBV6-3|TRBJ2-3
CASSYSPAKNSGNTDTQYF
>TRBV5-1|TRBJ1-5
CASSLVSGRNQPQHF
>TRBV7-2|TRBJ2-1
CASNQRLAGVSNEQFF
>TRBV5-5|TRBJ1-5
CASSPLGGDSNQPQHF
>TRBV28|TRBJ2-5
CASRRSGTSWETQYF
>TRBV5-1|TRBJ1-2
CASSLSPWDRASYGYTF
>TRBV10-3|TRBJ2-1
CAISDLYNEQFF
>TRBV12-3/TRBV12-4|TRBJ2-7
CASSLRYGGEQYF
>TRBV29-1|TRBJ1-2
CSVVGYSDGYTF
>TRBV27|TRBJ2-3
CASSPGLAVHGTDTQYF
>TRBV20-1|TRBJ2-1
CSATLAPIHNEQFF
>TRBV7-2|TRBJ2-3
CASSPPDAPDTQYF
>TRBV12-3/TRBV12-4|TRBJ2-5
CASSFSSEETQYF
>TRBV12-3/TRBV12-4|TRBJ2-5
CASSSPRGYQETQYF
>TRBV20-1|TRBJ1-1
CSASQPAGGTEAFF
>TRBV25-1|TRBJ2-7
CASSESFPTGMGEQYF
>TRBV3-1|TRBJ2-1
CASSHYEGGRRNNEQFF
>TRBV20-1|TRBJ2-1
CSEQGETYNEQFF
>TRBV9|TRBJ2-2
CASSFRQGGPGELFF
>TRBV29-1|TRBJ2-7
CSAGGRAGEQYF
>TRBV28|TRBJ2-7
CASSGPSGRTGYEQYF
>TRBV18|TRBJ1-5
CASSPQVTGASQPQHF
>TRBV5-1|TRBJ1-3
CASMLGQHSGNTIYF
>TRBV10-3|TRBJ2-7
CAISGDRDSYEQYF
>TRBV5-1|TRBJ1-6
CASRRDPPTSPLHF
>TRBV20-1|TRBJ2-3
CSARALAGGSGSTDTQYF
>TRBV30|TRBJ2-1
CAWTRRGRTPYNEQFF
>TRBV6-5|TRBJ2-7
CAGSSMGTLLLYEQYF